This TCR beta chain appears in the sequencing data of a study of T cell responses to AZD1222 COVID-19 vaccine. Assay: immunoSEQ multiplex PCR; the TCRdb copy retains only in-frame clones and omits some. Found here are 90,000 to 150,000 clones, 90% of them singletons; the top ten hold 4% to 4.5%. Study conclusions and caveats: Females outnumbered males among donors, who were mostly white British; clonal diversity was possibly underestimated.

Remarks on this clone: Antigen unknown.

The V end was cut by 0 bases, the J end by 4 bases, with 7 bases between. Germline V CDR1 and CDR2: MNHEY, SVGEGT. CDR3 length equals 13 residues. The specimen comprised peripheral blood, sampled 28 days after the second dose of the MenACWY control vaccine. This receptor was obtained from an adult who received the MenACWY meningococcal vaccine as a control. The V and J genes are TRBV6-2 or TRBV6-3 and TRBJ2-7; D possibly corresponds to TRBD1 (5 bases). CDR3 region: CASSYSAGYEQYV. The CDR3 DNA follows: TGTGCCAGCAGTTACTCGGCAGGGTACGAGCAGTACGTC.